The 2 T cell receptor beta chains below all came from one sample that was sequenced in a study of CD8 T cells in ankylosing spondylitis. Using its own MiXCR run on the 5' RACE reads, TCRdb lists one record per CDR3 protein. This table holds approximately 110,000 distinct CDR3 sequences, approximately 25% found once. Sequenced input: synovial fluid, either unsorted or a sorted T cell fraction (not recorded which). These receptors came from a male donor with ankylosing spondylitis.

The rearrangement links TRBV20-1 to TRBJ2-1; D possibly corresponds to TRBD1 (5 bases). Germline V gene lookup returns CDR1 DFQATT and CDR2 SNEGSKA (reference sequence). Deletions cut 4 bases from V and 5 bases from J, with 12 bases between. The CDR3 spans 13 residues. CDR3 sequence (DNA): TGCAGTGCTACTGGGGTAGGGGACAATGAGCAGTTCTTC. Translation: CSATGVGDNEQFF.

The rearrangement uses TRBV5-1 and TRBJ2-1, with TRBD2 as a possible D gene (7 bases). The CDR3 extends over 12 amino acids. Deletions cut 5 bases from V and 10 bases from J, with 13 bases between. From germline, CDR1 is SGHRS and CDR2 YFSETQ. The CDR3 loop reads CASSWEGVEQFF. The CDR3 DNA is TGCGCCAGCAGTTGGGAGGGGGTCGAGCAGTTCTTC.